One sample yielded the 8 T cell receptor beta chains listed below, sequenced in a study of post-analysis software for immune sequencing data. Their target antigens are unknown. TCR beta cDNA libraries included unique molecular identifiers. TCRdb reprocessed the PCR reads with MiXCR, giving one entry per CDR3 protein. The sample has 750,000 to 900,000 distinct CDR3 sequences, approximately 44% seen once. Study results and limitations: Five TRBV segments, including TRBV5-6, TRBV5-1 and TRBV20-1, were more frequent in patients than controls.

Source material: blood. Receptors were obtained from a girl aged 5-17 years with multiple sclerosis.

The chain has TRBV18 and TRBJ2-5; 12 positions match TRBD2. V lost 3 bases, J lost 4 bases, and 6 bases stayed unmatched. Per germline, CDR1 KGHSH and CDR2 LQKENI. The CDR3 is made up of 16 amino acids. CDR3 DNA: TGTGCCAGCTCACCGGTGTCGGGACTAGCGGGAGAGACCCAGTACTTC. Translation gives CASSPVSGLAGETQYF.

V is TRBV10-3 and J is TRBJ2-3, with 9 bases that match TRBD2. Germline CDR1 and CDR2: ENHRY and SYGVKD. The CDR3 is 18 residues long. V was pared by 0 bases and J by 4 bases, with 11 bases of the junction left unmatched. The CDR3 loop reads CAISESIVGSGSADTQYF. CDR3 nucleotides: TGTGCCATCAGTGAGTCGATCGTGGGTAGCGGGAGCGCAGATACGCAGTATTTT.

The CDR3 bases are TGCGCCAGCAGCCAAGATCCGGAGCTAGCGGGAGTCGATGGGCAGTTCTTC. Amino acids: CASSQDPELAGVDGQFF. The chain couples TRBV4-3 to TRBJ2-1; 10 bases line up with TRBD2. The germline V gene has CDR1 LGHNA and CDR2 YSLEER. V was pared by 0 bases and J by 12 bases, with 14 bases of the junction left unmatched. The CDR3 runs to 17 residues.

This chain joins TRBV15 and TRBJ2-1; no definite D call. The CDR3 has 13 residues. The germline V and J ends were trimmed by 0 bases and 6 bases, with 6 bases remaining between them. Germline V lookup: CDR1 LNHNV, CDR2 YYDKDF (reference sequence). The CDR3 DNA sequence: TGTGCCACCAGCAGAGATGGGGTCAATGAGCAGTTCTTC. It specifies CATSRDGVNEQFF.

The chain carries TRBV19 and TRBJ1-2; D is unresolved. The CDR3 totals 13 residues. The germline gives CDR1 LNHDA, CDR2 SQIVND (reference sequence). The V and J ends lost 6 bases and 6 bases respectively, with 14 bases between them. Here the CDR3 reads CASSFPGRDGYTF. Written as DNA, the CDR3 is TGTGCCAGTAGCTTCCCGGGTCGGGATGGCTACACCTTC.

Remarks on this clonotype: Compared with germline, one end of the junction differs, possibly owing to a read error. This chain uses TRBV12-3 or TRBV12-4 with TRBJ1-4, with D perhaps matching TRBD1 (6 bases). CDR3 length: 18 residues. The CDR3 loop is CVSSLGGAGPQANEKLFF. The DNA of the CDR3 is TGTGTCAGCAGTCTAGGGGGAGCAGGCCCGCAGGCTAATGAAAAACTGTTTTTT.

The chain employs TRBV6-4 and TRBJ2-3; 10 bases match TRBD2. In germline, CDR1 is MRHNA, CDR2 SNTAGT. V trimming: 4 bases; J trimming: 2 bases; junction bases outside the gene matches: 6. The CDR3 runs 16 residues. The CDR3 is CASSATTSGFTDTQYF. Written as DNA, the CDR3 is TGTGCCAGCAGTGCCACGACTAGCGGGTTCACAGATACGCAGTATTTT.

This chain connects TRBV7-2 to TRBJ2-5; D call uncertain. The CDR3 has 14 amino acids. Trimming removed 1 base at V and 0 bases at J, with 6 bases between. Germline V gene lookup returns CDR1 SGHTA and CDR2 FQGNSA. CDR3 region: CASSLDAYQETQYF. In DNA form, the CDR3 reads TGTGCCAGCAGCTTAGACGCGTACCAAGAGACCCAGTACTTC.